This entry features one TCR beta chain sequence. What it recognizes is unknown. The sample belongs to a study of breast tumors, draining lymph nodes, adjacent tissues. Samples came from axillary lymph nodes draining the breast cancer. Using its own MiXCR run on the multiplex PCR reads, TCRdb lists one record per CDR3 protein. The data show hundreds of thousands of distinct CDR3 sequences, 32% seen once. Study conclusions and caveats: Tumor TCR diversity was below lymph nodes but above nontumor tissue.

V was shortened by 5 bases and J by 7 bases, with 18 bases between the two germline ends. This CDR3 is 15 amino acids long. Germline assignment: CDR1 MNHNY and CDR2 SVGAGI (reference sequence). This sequence joins TRBV6-6 and TRBJ1-3, with D maybe TRBD1 (6 bases). This clonotype was sampled from a female donor with breast cancer. Some clones in this sample may be carry-over from other donors' samples. Sequenced sample: axillary lymph node tissue. The CDR3 region is CASSHGGGRPNTIYF. The CDR3 DNA reads TGTGCCAGCAGTCACGGGGGCGGGCGCCCGAACACCATATATTTT.